The 7 T cell receptor beta chains in this list originate from one sample, sequenced in a study of blood T cell repertoires in COVID-19 (dated by TCRdb to about 2020). Library preparation employed the immunoSEQ multiplex PCR assay. TCRdb took this table from immuneACCESS and kept in-frame rearrangements with V and J called. Such tables lack part of the clones; where checked against another copy, unresolved V genes explain under half of the gap, and the rest is unexplained. This sample gives about 50,000 clones in total; approximately 85% of them show up just once. The ten largest clones represent approximately 2.1% of the sample. Material: peripheral blood. The receptors here all came from an older woman with acute or convalescent COVID-19.

This chain joins TRBV5-1 and TRBJ2-1, with TRBD1 matching over 8 bases. The CDR3 loop spans 17 amino acids. Germline V gives CDR1 SGHRS, CDR2 YFSETQ. With 5 bases clipped from V and 0 bases from J, the junction kept 10 bases outside the gene matches. Written as DNA, the CDR3 is TGCGCCAGCAGGCGATTCTCAGGGGGCGACTCCTACAATGAGCAGTTCTTC. It codes for CASRRFSGGDSYNEQFF.

CDR3 bases: TGTGCCAGCTCCCACGGACAGGGTGGCACAGATACGCAGTATTTT. This encodes CASSHGQGGTDTQYF. The chain carries TRBV18 and TRBJ2-3; 8 bases line up with TRBD1. V dropped 6 bases and J dropped 1; count of bases not matched to a gene: 6. The CDR3 runs 15 residues. Germline V CDR1 and CDR2: KGHSH, LQKENI.

The gene calls are TRBV2 and TRBJ2-7; TRBD1 matches 11 bases. The germline gives CDR1 SNHLY, CDR2 FYNNEI. This CDR3 spans 16 amino acids. Trimming at V came to 10 bases and at J to 9 bases, leaving 20 bases not matched to a gene. CDR3 region: CAIEWKVGTGGRVQYF. Written as DNA, the CDR3 is TGTGCCATCGAGTGGAAGGTCGGGACAGGGGGGCGAGTGCAGTACTTC.

CDR3 bases: TGTGCCAGCAGTCGACAGGGAGGGGGCTACACCTTC. Translating gives CASSRQGGGYTF. The chain couples TRBV6-6 to TRBJ1-2; 7 bases agree with TRBD1. The germline V gene encodes CDR1 MNHNY and CDR2 SVGAGI (reference sequence). Trimming cost V 5 bases and J 8 bases; bases outside gene matches: 5. The CDR3 covers 12 residues.

The V gene is TRBV3-1 (or the pseudogene TRBV3-2), the J gene TRBJ2-7; 9 bases fit TRBD2. Trimming removed 6 bases from V and 5 bases from J; junction bases left unmatched: 8. CDR1 is LGHDT and CDR2 is YNNKEL in the germline V gene (reference sequence). The CDR3 spans 14 residues. CDR3 region: CASSYSGSKNEQYF. CDR3 coding DNA: TGTGCCAGCAGTTATAGCGGGAGTAAGAACGAGCAGTACTTC.

In DNA form, the CDR3 reads TGTGCCAGCAGCTCGACAGGGACTGATGGCTACACCTTC. It is translated as CASSSTGTDGYTF. V is TRBV12-3 or TRBV12-4 and J is TRBJ1-2; 7 bases map to TRBD1. The V gene end was trimmed by 6 bases and the J gene end by 6 bases; junction bases not matched to a gene: 7. The CDR3 contains 13 residues.

The genes are TRBV19 and TRBJ2-3; 10 nucleotides line up with TRBD2. Losses at the gene ends were 5 bases for V and 1 base for J; bases not matched to a gene: 3. This CDR3 has 15 amino acids. Per the germline V gene, CDR1 is LNHDA and CDR2 is SQIVND (reference sequence). CDR3 protein: CASSGLAGGTDTQYF. As DNA, the CDR3 is TGTGCCAGTAGTGGGCTAGCGGGGGGCACAGATACGCAGTATTTT.